A selection of T cell receptor beta chains follows, all from one sample in a study of cytomegalovirus exposure and HLA in healthy donors. Here immunoSEQ multiplex PCR was the method, and the copy in TCRdb shows in-frame clones only, minus some. Altogether about 98,000 clones are present, 81% being singletons, with the ten largest covering 1.4%. The sequenced sample was PBMCs. These receptors originate from a man aged 40-50 years in good health and CMV-seronegative. Each CDR3 is given with its conserved first and last residue. The D gene is left open where the match is weak. Only part of the rows carry a size: once, few, many, or a class if the clone is expanded.

>TRBV11-2|TRBJ2-7|-|once
TGTGCCAGCACCGCAGGTCCCTACGAGCAGTACTTC
CASTAGPYEQYF
>TRBV9|TRBJ1-2|TRBD1|-
TGTGCCAGCAGCGTAGAGGGGGCCGGTGGCTACACCTTC
CASSVEGAGGYTF
>TRBV11-3|TRBJ2-2|TRBD1|-
TGTGCCAGCAGCTTAGATCTGCGGGTACAGGGGAGCACCGGGGAGCTGTTTTTT
CASSLDLRVQGSTGELFF
>TRBV15|TRBJ2-5|-|-
TGTGCCACCAGCACAGGACAGGGAGGGGAGACCCAGTACTTC
CATSTGQGGETQYF
>TRBV6-6|TRBJ1-2|-|-
TGTGCCAGCACTCCAGGAAAGGCAAACTATGGCTACACCTTC
CASTPGKANYGYTF
>TRBV5-1|TRBJ2-5|TRBD2|-
TGCGCCAGCAGCTTTGGCGGGGGCCAAGAGACCCAGTACTTC
CASSFGGGQETQYF
>TRBV9|TRBJ2-3|TRBD2|-
TGTGCCAGCAGCGTAGTAGCGGGGATGACAGATACGCAGTATTTT
CASSVVAGMTDTQYF
>TRBV5-1|TRBJ2-7|TRBD2|-
TGCGCCAGCAGCCCAACGGGCGGGGGGGCCGGCTACGAGCAGTACTTC
CASSPTGGGAGYEQYF
>TRBV7-3|TRBJ1-1|-|few
TGTGCCAGCAGCGTCGGACACCTCATGAACACTGAAGCTTTCTTT
CASSVGHLMNTEAFF
>TRBV4-3|TRBJ2-2|-|-
TGCGCCAGCAGCCAAGATACGTATACCCCGGGCACCGGGGAGCTGTTTTTT
CASSQDTYTPGTGELFF
>TRBV6-5|TRBJ2-3|TRBD2|once
TGTGCCAGCAGTTACTCGAAGCTAGCGGGGGCAGATACGCAGTATTTT
CASSYSKLAGADTQYF
>TRBV6-1|TRBJ2-3|-|once
TGTGCCAGCTGTAAATGGGGGCAGAGCACAGATACGCAGTATTTT
CASCKWGQSTDTQYF
>TRBV7-6|TRBJ1-2|-|-
TGTGCCAGCAGCCCCGTTGTGGGGGGCTATGGCTACACCTTC
CASSPVVGGYGYTF
>TRBV2|TRBJ1-5|-|-
TGTGCCAGCAGTGAAGCCGGGACATTCAATCAGCCCCAGCATTTT
CASSEAGTFNQPQHF
>TRBV6-4|TRBJ1-5|TRBD1|once
TGTGCCAGCAGTGACTCGTACAGGGGAATTGAACAGCCCCAGCATTTT
CASSDSYRGIEQPQHF
>TRBV5-4|TRBJ2-7|-|-
TGTGCCAGCAGCCAAAGACAAGGCCCCACCACATACTACGAGCAGTACTTC
CASSQRQGPTTYYEQYF
>TRBV28|TRBJ1-4|-|-
TGTGCCAGCAGTTTCCCGGGGGGTGATGAAAAACTGTTTTTT
CASSFPGGDEKLFF
>TRBV4-1|TRBJ2-2|-|-
TGCGCCAGCAGCCAATATATGGGGGGGGACACCGGGGAGCTGTCTTTT
CASSQYMGGDTGELSF
>TRBV5-1|TRBJ2-5|-|-
TGCGCCAGCAGGGGGCATCCCCAAGAGACCCAGTACTTC
CASRGHPQETQYF
>TRBV5-1|TRBJ1-2|TRBD1|-
TGCGCCAGCAGCTTGGACGGACAGGGTCGTATTGGCTACACCTTC
CASSLDGQGRIGYTF
>TRBV6-5|TRBJ1-6|-|-
TGTGCCAGCAGTCAAATTGGGGGGAATTCACCCCTCCACTTT
CASSQIGGNSPLHF
>TRBV7-9|TRBJ1-1|-|-
TGTGCCAGCAGCTTAGTGGGCAGGGAAAACACTGAAGCTTTCTTT
CASSLVGRENTEAFF
>TRBV7-9|TRBJ1-2|-|-
TGTGCCAGCAGCTTCCAGGGGTTCTTGGATTATGGCTACACCTTC
CASSFQGFLDYGYTF
>TRBV5-1|TRBJ2-5|TRBD2|few
TGCGCCAGCAGCTCCCCCCGATTAGCGGGGCTGACTTGGGAGACCCAGTACTTC
CASSSPRLAGLTWETQYF
>TRBV19|TRBJ2-1|-|-
TGTGCAAGCGGCACTTGGAATGAGCAGTTCTTC
CASGTWNEQFF
>TRBV27|TRBJ2-7|-|-
TGTGCCAGCAGTACTGACAGCTCCTACGAGCAGTACTTC
CASSTDSSYEQYF
>TRBV11-2|TRBJ1-2|-|-
TGTGCCAGCAGCTTCGCGCGGGGGGACCGGCATGGCTACACCTTC
CASSFARGDRHGYTF
>TRBV5-1|TRBJ1-1|TRBD1|-
TGCGCCAGCAGCTTGGACAGGGGGACTGAAGCTTTCTTT
CASSLDRGTEAFF
>TRBV10-3|TRBJ1-2|-|-
TGTGCCATCAGTGAGTCCGTAGGGGCGAACTATGGCTACACCTTC
CAISESVGANYGYTF
>TRBV18|TRBJ1-1|-|-
TGTGCCAGCTCACCGGGACACAGCACTGAAGCTTTCTTT
CASSPGHSTEAFF
>TRBV18|TRBJ1-4|-|-
TGTGCCAGCTCACCCGGGATTGCGCCCGAAAAACTGTTTTTT
CASSPGIAPEKLFF
>TRBV5-6|TRBJ2-7|TRBD2|-
TGTGCCAGCAGCTTGGCCGCGGGGGGACGGTACTTC
CASSLAAGGRYF
>TRBV7-2|TRBJ1-2|TRBD1|-
TGTGCCAGCACCCCGGGACAGGGGGTTTATCGCTACACCTTC
CASTPGQGVYRYTF
>TRBV7-9|TRBJ2-3|TRBD1|-
TGTGCCAGCAGCCTGAGGACAGGGGAATCCACAGATACGCAGTATTTT
CASSLRTGESTDTQYF
>TRBV7-9|TRBJ2-7|TRBD1|-
TGTGCCAGCAGCTTAACTCCCGCAGGGGGCGAGCAGTACTTC
CASSLTPAGGEQYF
>TRBV2|TRBJ1-4|-|few
TGTGCCGCAGCAAGGGGTCGGATCGGTGAAAAACTGTTTTTT
CAAARGRIGEKLFF
>TRBV7-9|TRBJ2-2|-|-
TGTGCCAGCAGTCCTAGTGCTACCGGGGAGCTGTTTTTT
CASSPSATGELFF
>TRBV6-4|TRBJ1-6|TRBD1|-
TGTGCCAGCAGCCGGGACAGGGTTAATTCACCCCTCCACTTT
CASSRDRVNSPLHF
>TRBV9|TRBJ1-6|-|-
TGTGCCAGCAGCGGAGGGGGATTAAATTCACCCCTCCACTTT
CASSGGGLNSPLHF
>TRBV5-5|TRBJ2-7|TRBD1|-
TGTGCCAGCAGCTTTGTCTGGACAGGGGCCTACGAGCAGTACTTC
CASSFVWTGAYEQYF
>TRBV7-2|TRBJ1-3|TRBD1|few
TGTGCCAGCAGCTTAGCGGGCAGGGGGAATGGAAACACCATATATTTT
CASSLAGRGNGNTIYF
>TRBV5-8|TRBJ1-1|-|-
TGTGCCAGCAGCTCCACTAGGGGGTACACTGAAGCTTTCTTT
CASSSTRGYTEAFF
>TRBV5-4|TRBJ2-1|TRBD2|-
TGTGCCAGCAGCCTACGACTAGCGGCTGAGCAGTTCTTC
CASSLRLAAEQFF
>TRBV27|TRBJ2-1|-|-
TGTGCCAGCAGCCCAGGGAAGGCCTACAATGAGCAGTTCTTC
CASSPGKAYNEQFF
>TRBV23-1|TRBJ2-5|TRBD2|-
TGCGCCAGCAGTCACTACTTCCAGGGACTAGTAAAGGCCTCGCAAGAGACCCAGTACTTC
CASSHYFQGLVKASQETQYF
>TRBV6-5|TRBJ2-7|TRBD2|once
TGTGCCAGCAGTTACATCAGCGGGGGGAACCCCTACGAGCAGTACTTC
CASSYISGGNPYEQYF
>TRBV7-2|TRBJ2-5|TRBD1|-
TGTGCCAGCGGCATGGACAGGGCGGTCAAGACCCAGTACTTC
CASGMDRAVKTQYF
>TRBV13|TRBJ2-3|TRBD1|-
TGTGCCAGCAGCTTAGGCGGACAGGGGGCGTGGGGAGATACGCAGTATTTT
CASSLGGQGAWGDTQYF
>TRBV7-8|TRBJ2-7|-|-
TGTGCCAGCAGCCCGAGTACCTACGAGCAGTACTTC
CASSPSTYEQYF
>TRBV6-6|TRBJ1-1|TRBD1|-
TGTGCCAGCAGTTCCACTAGGGGGCGCGGCACTGAAGCTTTCTTT
CASSSTRGRGTEAFF
>TRBV30|TRBJ1-2|TRBD1|-
TGTGCCTGGAATCTAGATCTGGACAGGGGGCTTTATGGCTACACCTTC
CAWNLDLDRGLYGYTF
>TRBV7-9|TRBJ1-5|-|-
TGTGCCAGCGTCCGGGGGGATTTTAATCAGCCCCAGCATTTT
CASVRGDFNQPQHF
>TRBV7-7|TRBJ2-5|TRBD2|-
TGTGCCAGCAGCCCGTATCGGACTAGCGGGGGTGAGACCCAGTACTTC
CASSPYRTSGGETQYF
>TRBV10-3|TRBJ1-6|-|-
TGTGCCATCAGTGAGTCAGGCAGGCCAAGCTCCTATAATTCACCCCTCCACTTT
CAISESGRPSSYNSPLHF